This record looks at one T cell receptor beta chain sequence and its context. The data were taken from a study of shared clonotypes between healthy human individuals. Only in-frame clones appear in the TCRdb table, and some are missing; sequencing was by immunoSEQ multiplex PCR. This table has a few million clones, just over 90% appearing once. This clonotype was sampled from a man in his late teens or twenties in good health. Some clones in this sample may be carry-over from other donors' samples. Sequenced material: naive CD4+ T cells from PBMCs. Subset given: CD45RA+ positively selected.

The CDR3 protein is CATSRGGSSKNIQYF. CDR3 coding DNA: TGTGCCACCAGCAGAGGGGGCAGCTCCAAAAACATTCAGTACTTC. The V call is TRBV15, the J call TRBJ2-4, with D tentatively TRBD1 (5 bases). There are 15 residues in the CDR3. Germline values: CDR1 LNHNV, CDR2 YYDKDF (reference sequence). The V end lost 1 base, the J end lost 2 bases, and 9 bases lay between the germline ends.